This TCR beta chain derives from a study of T-cell reconstitution after alpha-beta-depleted transplantation in children. Study conclusions and caveats: At day 60, the high TCRbeta diversity found in some patients originated from recipient T cells and thymic progenitors that had survived. Where alpha-beta T cells came from about two months after transplant was reportedly several hundred expanded graft clones. T-cell numbers and diversity one year post-transplant derived largely from freshly generated T cells.

Turning to this clonotype: The antigen is unknown.

Germline V gives CDR1 SEHNR, CDR2 FQNEAQ (reference sequence). Between the trimmed V and J ends, which lost 4 bases and 8 bases, there was a span of 11 bases. The CDR3 runs 13 residues. Using unique molecular identifiers, the investigators prepared the TCRbeta library. TCRdb redid the calling of the PCR reads with MiXCR, one entry per CDR3 protein. The data show about 980,000 distinct CDR3 sequences, with under 30% seen just once and roughly 31% held by the top ten. This sequence originates from a boy less than two years old who had a stem cell transplant for SCID, so the T cells may come from the graft donor. This sample comprised PBMCs, mostly from graft donor cells, obtained 360 days after TCRalphabeta/CD19-depleted stem cell transplant. This chain links TRBV7-9 with TRBJ1-4; tentatively, D is TRBD1 (6 bases). The DNA of the CDR3 is TGTGCCAGCAGCTATTGGACAGTGGAAAAACTGTTTTTT. Amino acids: CASSYWTVEKLFF. Filled out from reference TRBV7-9 and TRBJ1-4, the complete variable domain reads DTGVSQNPRHKITKRGQNVTFRCDPISEHNRLYWYRQTLGQGPEFLTYFQNEAQLEKSRLLSDRFSAERPKGSFSTLEIQRTEQGDSAMYLCASSYWTVEKLFFGSGTQLSVL.